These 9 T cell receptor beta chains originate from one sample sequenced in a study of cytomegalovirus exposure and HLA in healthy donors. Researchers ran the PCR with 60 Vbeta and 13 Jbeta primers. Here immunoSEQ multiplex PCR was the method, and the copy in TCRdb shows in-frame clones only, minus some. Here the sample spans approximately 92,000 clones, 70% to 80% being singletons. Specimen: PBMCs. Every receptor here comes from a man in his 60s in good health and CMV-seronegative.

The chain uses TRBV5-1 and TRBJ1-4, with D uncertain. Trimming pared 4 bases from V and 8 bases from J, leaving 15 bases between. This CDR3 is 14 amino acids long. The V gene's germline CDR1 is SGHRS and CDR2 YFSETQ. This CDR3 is CASSEGSDREKLFF. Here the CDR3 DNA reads TGCGCCAGCAGCGAGGGTTCCGATAGGGAAAAACTGTTTTTT.

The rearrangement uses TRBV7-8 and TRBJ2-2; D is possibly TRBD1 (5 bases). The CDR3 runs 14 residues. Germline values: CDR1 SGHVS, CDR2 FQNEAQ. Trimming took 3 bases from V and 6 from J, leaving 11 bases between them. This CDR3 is CASSFPTAPGELFF. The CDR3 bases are TGTGCCAGCAGCTTCCCGACAGCCCCCGGGGAGCTGTTTTTT.

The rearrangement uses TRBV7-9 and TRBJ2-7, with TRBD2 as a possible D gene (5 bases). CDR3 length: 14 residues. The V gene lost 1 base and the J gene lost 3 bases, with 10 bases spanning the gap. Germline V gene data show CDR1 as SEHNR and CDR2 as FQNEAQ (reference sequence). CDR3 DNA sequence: TGTGCCAGCAGCTTAGGAGGGAATCGCTACGAGCAGTACTTC. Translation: CASSLGGNRYEQYF.

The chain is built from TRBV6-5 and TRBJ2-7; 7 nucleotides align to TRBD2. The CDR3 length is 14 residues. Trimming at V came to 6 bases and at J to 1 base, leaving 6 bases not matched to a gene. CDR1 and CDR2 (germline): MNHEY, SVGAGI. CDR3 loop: CASRPGLQSYEQYF. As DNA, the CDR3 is TGTGCCAGCAGACCGGGACTACAATCCTACGAGCAGTACTTC.

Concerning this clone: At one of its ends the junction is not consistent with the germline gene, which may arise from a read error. CDR3 amino acids: CASSPSGQGANGYTF. As DNA, the CDR3 is TGTGCCAGCTCACCCTCAGGACAGGGGGCCAATGGCTATACCTTC. The chain joins TRBV18 to TRBJ1-2, with 11 bases aligning to TRBD1. Germline CDR1 reads KGHSH; CDR2 reads LQKENI. The CDR3 contains 15 residues.

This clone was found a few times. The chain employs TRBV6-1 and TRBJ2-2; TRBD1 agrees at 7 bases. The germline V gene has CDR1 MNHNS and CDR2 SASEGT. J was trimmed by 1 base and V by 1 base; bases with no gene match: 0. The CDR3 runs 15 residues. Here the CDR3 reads CASSEGTGNTGELFF. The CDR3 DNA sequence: TGTGCCAGCAGTGAAGGGACAGGGAACACCGGGGAGCTGTTTTTT.

The CDR3 sequence is CASSFLGQGQPQHF. The CDR3 DNA reads TGTGCCAGCAGTTTTCTCGGACAGGGCCAGCCCCAGCATTTT. The V gene is TRBV27, the J gene TRBJ1-5; 8 nucleotides align to TRBD1. The CDR3 sequence is 14 residues long. The junction had 5 bases not matched to a gene; V was cut back by 3 bases and J by 7 bases. Germline V gene data show CDR1 as MNHEY and CDR2 as SMNVEV (reference sequence).

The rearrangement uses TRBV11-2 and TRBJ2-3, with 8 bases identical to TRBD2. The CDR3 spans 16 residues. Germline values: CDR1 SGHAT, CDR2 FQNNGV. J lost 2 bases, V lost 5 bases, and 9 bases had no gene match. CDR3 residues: CASSRRAGDFTDTQYF. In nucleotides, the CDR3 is TGTGCCAGCAGCCGGAGAGCGGGGGACTTCACAGATACGCAGTATTTT.

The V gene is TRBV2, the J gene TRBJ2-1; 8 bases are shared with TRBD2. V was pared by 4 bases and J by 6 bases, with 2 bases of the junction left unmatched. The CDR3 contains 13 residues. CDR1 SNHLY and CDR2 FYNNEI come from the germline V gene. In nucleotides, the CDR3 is TGTGCCAGCAGTGGGGGACTAGGCAATGAGCAGTTCTTC. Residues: CASSGGLGNEQFF.